This T cell receptor (beta chain) was observed in a study of cytomegalovirus exposure and HLA in healthy donors. The PCR contained 60 Vbeta and 13 Jbeta primers. Sequencing was performed with immunoSEQ multiplex PCR; in TCRdb, only in-frame clones are kept and a portion is missing. The sample includes around 150,000 clones, around four fifths of them seen just once. Details on this clone: Its antigen is undetermined.

Germline V gives CDR1 MNHEY, CDR2 SVGAGI. The CDR3 covers 14 residues. Trimming removed 4 bases from V and 3 bases from J, with 13 bases in between. General observations from the study: For TCR beta chains, V- and J-gene trimming was later linked to a missense DCLRE1C variant.

The rearrangement links TRBV6-5 to TRBJ2-7, with a tentative D call TRBD1 (6 bases). The TCR was taken from a male donor in good health and CMV-seronegative. Sequencing input: PBMCs. The CDR3 region is CASSSQGSVYEQYF. The CDR3 bases are TGTGCCAGCAGTTCACAGGGTAGTGTCTACGAGCAGTACTTC.